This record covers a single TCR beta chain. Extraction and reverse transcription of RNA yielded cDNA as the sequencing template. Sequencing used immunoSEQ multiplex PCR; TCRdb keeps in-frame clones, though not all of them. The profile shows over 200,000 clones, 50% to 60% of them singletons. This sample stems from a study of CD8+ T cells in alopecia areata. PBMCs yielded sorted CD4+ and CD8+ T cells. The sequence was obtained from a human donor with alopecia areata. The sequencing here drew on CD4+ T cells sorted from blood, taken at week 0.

The CDR3 nucleotides read TGCGCCAGCAGCCTGTGGGCCCGAACTGAAGCTTTCTTT. This gives the protein CASSLWARTEAFF. The chain recombines TRBV4-1 with TRBJ1-1; no clear D. The CDR3 loop spans 13 amino acids. CDR1 MGHRA and CDR2 YSYEKL come from the germline V gene. V dropped 4 bases and J dropped 5 bases, with 11 bases sitting between them.